This is a list of T cell receptor beta chains from one sample in a study of beta chain features in type 1 diabetes. Generated by immunoSEQ multiplex PCR, the TCRdb table keeps only in-frame clones and is missing some. The data show some 150,000 clones, roughly an eighth seen once. Sample: central memory CD4+ T cells from blood. The receptors come from a young man with type 1 diabetes. Both conserved end residues are part of each CDR3. The order of the fields is V gene, D gene, J gene, clone size, CDR3 DNA, CDR3 protein. The D gene is left open where the match is weak. The size entry is marked missing in some rows and otherwise reads once, few, many or a size class.

TRBV5-1	TRBD1	TRBJ2-7	few	TGCGCCAGCAGGGACAGGGCGGGTAACTACGAGCAGTACTTC	CASRDRAGNYEQYF
TRBV29-1	NA	TRBJ1-1	few	TGCAGCGTTGAGGGTGGCTCCATGAACACTGAAGCTTTCTTT	CSVEGGSMNTEAFF
TRBV9	TRBD2	TRBJ2-5	few	TGTGCCAGCAGCGTATGGTCGGGGGGACCCCAAGAGACCCAGTACTTC	CASSVWSGGPQETQYF
TRBV29-1	NA	TRBJ2-6	few	TGCAGCGTTGAGGTAGGGGCAGGGGCCAACGTCCTGACTTTC	CSVEVGAGANVLTF
TRBV7-7	TRBD2	TRBJ2-1	NA	TGTGCTAGCAGCCAACTTAGCGGGGGGGACAATGAGCAGTTCTTC	CASSQLSGGDNEQFF
TRBV5-5	NA	TRBJ2-5	NA	TGTGCCAGCAGCCGTATTCAAGAGACCCAGTACTTC	CASSRIQETQYF
TRBV12-5	NA	TRBJ2-3	NA	TGTGCTAGTGGTTCGCCCCGAGGAGATACGCAGTATTTT	CASGSPRGDTQYF
TRBV15	NA	TRBJ2-1	NA	TGTGCCACCAGAGGGGCCGGACTCGTCTACAATGAGCAGTTCTTC	CATRGAGLVYNEQFF
TRBV30	NA	TRBJ1-6	many	TGTGCCTGGAAAATCGGTCCAGGGCACTCACCCCTCCACTTT	CAWKIGPGHSPLHF
TRBV5-8	NA	TRBJ2-1	few	TGTGCCAGCAGACGGGACGTAAGTGGGCAGTTCTTC	CASRRDVSGQFF
TRBV6-5	NA	TRBJ1-1	few	TGTGCCAGCAGTTACTCGCGCGGGACTGAAGCTTTCTTT	CASSYSRGTEAFF
TRBV6-6	NA	TRBJ2-7	NA	TGTGCCAGCAGGGCCCATGTGGGGGACGAGCAGTACTTC	CASRAHVGDEQYF
TRBV7-9	NA	TRBJ2-1	NA	TGTGCCAGCAGCTTAGATGCAGGCGCCTACAATGAGCAGTTCTTC	CASSLDAGAYNEQFF
TRBV4-1	NA	TRBJ1-2	few	TGCGCCAGCAGCCAAGATCAGATGTGGACGGCAACGAATGGCTACACCTTC	CASSQDQMWTATNGYTF
TRBV9	TRBD1	TRBJ2-3	few	TGTGCCAGCAGCCGATCCGGGACAGGGAAGTTAGATACGCAGTATTTT	CASSRSGTGKLDTQYF
TRBV7-8	NA	TRBJ1-4	many	TGTGCCAGCAGCTTATATGTGGTTGCAACTAATGAAAAACTGTTTTTT	CASSLYVVATNEKLFF
TRBV5-1	TRBD2	TRBJ2-1	NA	TGCGCCAGCAGCCCGGGTTTGGGTAGCGGGGGCTCCTACAATGAGCAGTTCTTC	CASSPGLGSGGSYNEQFF
TRBV9	TRBD1	TRBJ2-3	NA	TGTGCCAGCAGCCCAGGACAGGAGGGCACAGATACGCAGTATTTT	CASSPGQEGTDTQYF
TRBV6-5	TRBD1	TRBJ2-3	NA	TGTGCCAGCAGCACCGGGACAGGGGGCTCAGATACGCAGTATTTT	CASSTGTGGSDTQYF
TRBV6-1	NA	TRBJ2-7	NA	TGTGCCAGCAGTCCATCACCCCTCGAGCAGTACTTC	CASSPSPLEQYF
TRBV9	NA	TRBJ2-3	NA	TGTGCCAGCAGCGCACAGGGAGATAGGGATACGCAGTATTTT	CASSAQGDRDTQYF
TRBV10-3	NA	TRBJ1-6	few	TGTGCCATCAGTGAAGGGAATTCACCCCTCCACTTT	CAISEGNSPLHF
TRBV30	NA	TRBJ1-5	NA	TGTGCCTGGAGTGTGGACAGTAATCAGCCCCAGCATTTT	CAWSVDSNQPQHF
TRBV4-2	TRBD1	TRBJ2-7	NA	TGTGCCAGCAGCCTCGAGACAGGGGTCTACGAGCAGTACTTC	CASSLETGVYEQYF
TRBV5-1	TRBD1	TRBJ2-7	few	TGCGCCAGCAGCGGGGACAGGAGCTACTACGAGCAGTACTTC	CASSGDRSYYEQYF
TRBV6-5	TRBD1	TRBJ2-3	NA	TGTGCCAGCAGGGGGACAGCCGGCGGGGATACGCAGTATTTT	CASRGTAGGDTQYF
TRBV4-1	NA	TRBJ2-5	few	TGCGCCAGCAGCCAAGATCGGGACTCCGGGGCCCAGTACTTC	CASSQDRDSGAQYF
TRBV5-1	NA	TRBJ1-1	NA	TGCGCCAGCAGCTCAGCCCTTGGGGGAAACACTGAAGCTTTCTTT	CASSSALGGNTEAFF
TRBV27	NA	TRBJ2-3	few	TGTGCCAGCAGTTCCGGACTGGTGGGAGATACGCAGTATTTT	CASSSGLVGDTQYF
TRBV30	NA	TRBJ1-1	few	TGTGCCTGGAGTCCTCAGATAAACACTGAAGCTTTCTTT	CAWSPQINTEAFF
TRBV19	NA	TRBJ2-2	NA	TGTGCCAGTAGTATCGGGCCGGAACATCACACCGGGGAGCTGTTTTTT	CASSIGPEHHTGELFF
TRBV10-3	NA	TRBJ2-5	NA	TGTGCCATCAACGTCGGATTGAGTGAGACCCAGTACTTC	CAINVGLSETQYF
TRBV10-3	NA	TRBJ2-7	few	TGTGCCATCAGTGGGAGGCAGGGATCGACCTACGAGCAGTACTTC	CAISGRQGSTYEQYF
TRBV6-5	NA	TRBJ1-4	few	TGTGCCAGCAGTTATCGGGCAGGTGGTGAAAAACTGTTTTTT	CASSYRAGGEKLFF
TRBV10-3	NA	TRBJ2-5	NA	TGTGCCATCAGTGAAGAGCTACCCCTATCACAAGAGACCCAGTACTTC	CAISEELPLSQETQYF
TRBV30	NA	TRBJ1-1	NA	TGTGCCTGGATGGGACCGCCGGGCACTGAAGCTTTCTTT	CAWMGPPGTEAFF
TRBV5-1	NA	TRBJ1-1	few	TGCGCCAGCAGCTTGGGCACGATTCCCAGGGGCGTTGAAGCTTTCTTT	CASSLGTIPRGVEAFF
TRBV9	NA	TRBJ1-5	NA	TGTGCCAGCAGCCAGGGGACTGGCAATCAGCCCCAGCATTTT	CASSQGTGNQPQHF
TRBV29-1	NA	TRBJ1-3	few	TGCAGCGTTGGGGTTCAGGGTACTGGAAACACCATATATTTT	CSVGVQGTGNTIYF
TRBV2	TRBD2	TRBJ2-3	few	TGTGCCAGCAATCAGGTAGCGGGGACCACAGATACGCAGTATTTT	CASNQVAGTTDTQYF
TRBV6-5	NA	TRBJ1-5	NA	TGTGCCAGCAGGCCGGGAGGAAATCAGCCCCAGCATTTT	CASRPGGNQPQHF
TRBV5-1	NA	TRBJ2-5	NA	TGCGCCAGCACCTTTGAGGGAGAAGAGACCCAGTACTTC	CASTFEGEETQYF
TRBV19	NA	TRBJ1-1	few	TGTGCCAGTAGTATGTGGGCAGGAGCTTTCTTT	CASSMWAGAFF
TRBV5-1	NA	TRBJ2-3	few	TGCGCCAGCAGCTTGGCCGGCGTATCAGGGCAGTATTTT	CASSLAGVSGQYF
TRBV11-1	NA	TRBJ1-5	NA	TGTGCCAGCAGCTTACTGTCTGGGCAGCCCCAGCATTTT	CASSLLSGQPQHF
TRBV2	TRBD1	TRBJ1-1	NA	TGTGCCAGCAGCGGACAGGGTAGAGCCACTGAAGCTTTCTTT	CASSGQGRATEAFF
TRBV4-1	NA	TRBJ1-1	NA	TGCGCCAGCAGCCGTCAAACAGGGAACACTGAAGCTTTCTTT	CASSRQTGNTEAFF
TRBV25-1	TRBD2	TRBJ2-3	few	TGTGCCAGCAGTGAAAAGCGGGGGGTTACAGATACGCAGTATTTT	CASSEKRGVTDTQYF
TRBV6-1	NA	TRBJ1-1	few	TGTGCCAGCAGCTCAGTAAGAGAAGCTTTCTTT	CASSSVREAFF
TRBV4-2	NA	TRBJ1-1	NA	TGTGCCAGCAGCCAAGGGGAGGGGACTGAAGCTTTCTTT	CASSQGEGTEAFF
TRBV6-5	NA	TRBJ1-2	NA	TGTGCCAGCAGTTACAGGGAACGTGAAGGCTACACCTTC	CASSYREREGYTF
TRBV18	TRBD2	TRBJ2-3	NA	TGTGCCAGCTCAACCGACCCTAGCGGGGGTCTCTCGGATACGCAGTATTTT	CASSTDPSGGLSDTQYF